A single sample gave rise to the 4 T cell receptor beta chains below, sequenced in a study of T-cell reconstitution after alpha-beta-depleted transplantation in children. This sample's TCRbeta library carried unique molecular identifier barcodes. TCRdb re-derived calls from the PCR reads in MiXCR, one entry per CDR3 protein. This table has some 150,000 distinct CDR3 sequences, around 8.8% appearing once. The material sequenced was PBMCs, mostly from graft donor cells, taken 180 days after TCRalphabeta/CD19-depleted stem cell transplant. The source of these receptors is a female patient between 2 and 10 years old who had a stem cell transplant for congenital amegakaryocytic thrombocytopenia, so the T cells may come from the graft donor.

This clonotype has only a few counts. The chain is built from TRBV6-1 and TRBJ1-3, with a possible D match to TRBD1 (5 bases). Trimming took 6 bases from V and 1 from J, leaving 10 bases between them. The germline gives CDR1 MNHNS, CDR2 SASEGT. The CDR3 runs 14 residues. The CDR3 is CASSSGPSGNTIYF. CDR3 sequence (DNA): TGTGCCAGCAGCTCGGGGCCGTCTGGAAACACCATATATTTT.

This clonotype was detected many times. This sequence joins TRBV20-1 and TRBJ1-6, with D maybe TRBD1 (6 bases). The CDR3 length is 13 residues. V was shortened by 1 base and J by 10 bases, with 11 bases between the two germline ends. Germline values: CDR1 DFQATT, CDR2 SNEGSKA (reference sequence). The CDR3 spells CSARGDTGSPLHF. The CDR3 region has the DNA TGCAGTGCTAGAGGGGACACGGGATCACCCCTCCACTTT.

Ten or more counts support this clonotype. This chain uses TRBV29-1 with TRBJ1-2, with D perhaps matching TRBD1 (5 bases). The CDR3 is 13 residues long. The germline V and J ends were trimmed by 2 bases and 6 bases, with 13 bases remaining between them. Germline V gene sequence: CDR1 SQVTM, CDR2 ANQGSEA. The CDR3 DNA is TGCAGCGTTGAAATCCCCCAGGGCGATGGCTACACCTTC. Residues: CSVEIPQGDGYTF.

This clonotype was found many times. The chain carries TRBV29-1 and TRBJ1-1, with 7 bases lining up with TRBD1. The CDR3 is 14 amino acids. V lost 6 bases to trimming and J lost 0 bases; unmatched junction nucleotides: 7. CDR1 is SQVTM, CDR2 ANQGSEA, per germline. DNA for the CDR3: TGCAGCGTAGGAGCAGGGGGGCTGAACACTGAAGCTTTCTTT. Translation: CSVGAGGLNTEAFF.